The subject of this entry is one TCR beta chain. The target antigen is unknown. TCRdb's copy holds only in-frame clones and misses some; the assay was immunoSEQ multiplex PCR. This table holds some 87,000 clones, 81% found once. The data are from a study of a mutant IDH1 vaccine in newly diagnosed glioma. Study-level information: Vaccination began 4-6 weeks post radiotherapy alone, or with temozolomide cycles. Patients under treatment included about 62% males and 37.5% females and had a mean age of approximately 40 years. Study results and limitations: Among all patients, vaccine-induced immune responses occurred in around 93%.

The time point denotes: week 47, end of study. Every vaccination contained 300 ug of the mutant IDH1 20-mer peptide and was paired with topical imiquimod. New WHO grade 3 or 4 astrocytomas that were IDH1-mutant and ATRX-lost had been found in donors. The CDR3 loop spans 14 amino acids. The germline V gene has CDR1 SNHLY and CDR2 FYNNEI. Germline trimming cut 4 bases from V and 6 bases from J; bases unmatched to any gene: 6. This receptor was obtained from a middle-aged man with glioma. Source: PBMCs, taken from a glioma patient whose treatment included an IDH1 peptide vaccine. The chain carries TRBV2 and TRBJ2-7; 10 nucleotides match TRBD1. The CDR3 reads CASSGYGTGVEQYF. The CDR3 DNA is TGTGCCAGCAGTGGATACGGGACAGGGGTCGAGCAGTACTTC. Together with reference TRBV2 and TRBJ2-7, the CDR3 gives the full variable domain: EPEVTQTPSHQVTQMGQEVILRCVPISNHLYFYWYRQILGQKVEFLVSFYNNEISEKSEIFDDQFSVERPDGSNFTLKIRSTKLEDSAMYFCASSGYGTGVEQYFGPGTRLTVT.